The 4 T cell receptor beta chains presented below share a single source sample, sequenced in a study of cytomegalovirus exposure and HLA in healthy donors. The PCR made use of 60 Vbeta and 13 Jbeta primers. Some clones are missing from TCRdb's copy, which holds only in-frame ones; the method was immunoSEQ multiplex PCR. Here the sample spans 99,000 or so clones, 75% to 80% being singletons. The specimen was PBMCs. The source of these receptors is a man in his sixties in good health and CMV-seropositive.

V is TRBV5-1 and J is TRBJ1-6, with D possibly being TRBD1 (6 bases). The ends were cut back, 4 bases at V and 10 bases at J, with 18 bases in the middle. Germline CDR1 SGHRS, CDR2 YFSETQ. This CDR3 is built from 15 residues. The CDR3 region has the DNA TGCGCCAGCAGCCCGACCCCAGGGGCCGGGTCACCCCTCCACTTT. The encoded protein is CASSPTPGAGSPLHF.

The chain employs TRBV10-3 and TRBJ2-1; tentatively, D is TRBD1 (6 bases). The CDR3 contains 14 residues. Germline CDR1 is ENHRY and CDR2 is SYGVKD. V lost 3 bases, J lost 0 bases, and 6 bases lay in between. The CDR3 sequence is CAISEGGSYNEQFF. For the CDR3, the DNA is TGTGCCATCAGTGAAGGGGGCTCCTACAATGAGCAGTTCTTC.

The chain uses TRBV5-1 and TRBJ2-7; D is uncertain. V gave up 0 bases and J gave up 1 base, with 8 bases separating them. The CDR3 runs 14 residues. From germline, CDR1 is SGHRS and CDR2 YFSETQ. This CDR3 reads CASSLEAASYEQYF. CDR3 nucleotides: TGCGCCAGCAGCTTGGAAGCTGCATCCTACGAGCAGTACTTC.

The chain joins TRBV4-3 to TRBJ2-7; possibly TRBD1 for D (5 bases). CDR3 length: 14 amino acids. CDR1 and CDR2 (germline): LGHNA, YSLEER. Trimming pared 0 bases from V and 5 bases from J, leaving 11 bases between. The CDR3 loop reads CASSQEPQENEQYF. The DNA of the CDR3 is TGCGCCAGCAGCCAAGAACCACAGGAAAACGAGCAGTACTTC.